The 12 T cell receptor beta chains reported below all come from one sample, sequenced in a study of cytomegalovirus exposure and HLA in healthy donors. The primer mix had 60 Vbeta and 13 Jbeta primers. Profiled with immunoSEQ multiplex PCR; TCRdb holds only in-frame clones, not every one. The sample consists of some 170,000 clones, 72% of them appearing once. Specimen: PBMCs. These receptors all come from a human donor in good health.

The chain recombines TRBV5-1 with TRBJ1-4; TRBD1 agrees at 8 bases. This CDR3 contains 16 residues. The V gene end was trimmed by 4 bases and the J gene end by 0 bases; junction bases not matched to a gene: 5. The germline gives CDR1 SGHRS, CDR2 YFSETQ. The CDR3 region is CASSADRGATNEKLFF. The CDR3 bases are TGCGCCAGCAGCGCCGACAGGGGAGCAACTAATGAAAAACTGTTTTTT.

The CDR3 DNA is TGTGCCAGCAGTAGGGAGGGAGGGAACACTGAAGCTTTCTTT. It translates to CASSREGGNTEAFF. The genes are TRBV7-3 and TRBJ1-1; D gene unclear. Trimming removed 6 bases at V and 1 base at J, with 12 bases between. In germline, CDR1 is SGHTA, CDR2 FQGTGA. The CDR3 is 14 residues long.

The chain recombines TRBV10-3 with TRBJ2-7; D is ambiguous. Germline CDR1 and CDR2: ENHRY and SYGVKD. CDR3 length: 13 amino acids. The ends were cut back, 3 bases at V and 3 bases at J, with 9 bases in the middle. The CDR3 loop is CAISETELYEQYF. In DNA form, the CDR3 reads TGTGCCATCAGTGAAACAGAACTCTACGAGCAGTACTTC.

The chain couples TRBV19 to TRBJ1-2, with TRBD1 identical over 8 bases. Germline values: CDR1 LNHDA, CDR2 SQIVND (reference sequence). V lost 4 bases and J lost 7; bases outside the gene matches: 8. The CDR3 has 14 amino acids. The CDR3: CASSTQTGVGGYTF. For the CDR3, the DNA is TGTGCCAGTAGTACACAGACAGGGGTAGGTGGCTACACCTTC.

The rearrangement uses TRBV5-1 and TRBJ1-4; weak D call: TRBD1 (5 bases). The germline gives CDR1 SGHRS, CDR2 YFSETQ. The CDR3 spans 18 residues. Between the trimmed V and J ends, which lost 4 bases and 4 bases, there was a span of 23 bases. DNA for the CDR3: TGCGCCAGCAGCCGTGACAGAAGGGAGGGTATCCTTAATGAAAAACTGTTTTTT. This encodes CASSRDRREGILNEKLFF.

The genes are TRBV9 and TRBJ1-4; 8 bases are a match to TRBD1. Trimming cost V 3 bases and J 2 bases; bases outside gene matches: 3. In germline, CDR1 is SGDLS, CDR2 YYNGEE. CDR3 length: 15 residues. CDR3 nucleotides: TGTGCCAGCAGCGCGGGGGACAGGACTAATGAAAAACTGTTTTTT. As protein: CASSAGDRTNEKLFF.

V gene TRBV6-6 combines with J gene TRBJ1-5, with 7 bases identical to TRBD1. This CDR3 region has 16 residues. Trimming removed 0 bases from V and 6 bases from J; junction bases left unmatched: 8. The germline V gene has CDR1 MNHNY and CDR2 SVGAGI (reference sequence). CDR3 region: CASSYSPGTARQPQHF. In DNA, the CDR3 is TGTGCCAGCAGTTACTCGCCTGGGACAGCACGTCAGCCCCAGCATTTT.

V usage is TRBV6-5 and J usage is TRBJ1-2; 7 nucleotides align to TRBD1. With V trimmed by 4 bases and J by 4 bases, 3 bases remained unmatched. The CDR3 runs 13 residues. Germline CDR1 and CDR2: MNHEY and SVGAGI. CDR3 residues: CASSLGQFYGYTF. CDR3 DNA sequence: TGTGCCAGCAGTTTGGGACAGTTCTATGGCTACACCTTC.

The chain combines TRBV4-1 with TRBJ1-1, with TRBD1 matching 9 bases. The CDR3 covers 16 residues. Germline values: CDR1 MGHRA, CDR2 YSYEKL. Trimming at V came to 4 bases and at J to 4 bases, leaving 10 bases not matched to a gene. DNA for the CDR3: TGCGCCAGCAGCCTAAGAACCGGGACAGGGACCACTGAAGCTTTCTTT. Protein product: CASSLRTGTGTTEAFF.

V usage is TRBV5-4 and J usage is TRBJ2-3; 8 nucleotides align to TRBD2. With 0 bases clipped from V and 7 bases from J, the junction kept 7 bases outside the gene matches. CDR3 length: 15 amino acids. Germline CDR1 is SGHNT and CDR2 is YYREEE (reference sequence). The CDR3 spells CASSLDPAGDNTQYF. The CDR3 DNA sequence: TGTGCCAGCAGCTTGGACCCAGCGGGGGACAATACGCAGTATTTT.

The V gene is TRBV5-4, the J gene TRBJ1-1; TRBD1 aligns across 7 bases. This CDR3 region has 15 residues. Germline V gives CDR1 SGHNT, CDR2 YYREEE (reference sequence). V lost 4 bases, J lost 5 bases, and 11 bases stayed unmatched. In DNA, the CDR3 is TGTGCCAGCAGCCCGACAGGGTCGGGGGGGACTGAAGCTTTCTTT. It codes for CASSPTGSGGTEAFF.

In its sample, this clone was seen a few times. CDR3 residues: CASSLSRTLRGQGEQFF. As DNA, the CDR3 is TGTGCCAGCAGCTTATCCAGGACTTTAAGGGGGCAGGGTGAGCAGTTCTTC. The gene calls are TRBV7-8 and TRBJ2-1; TRBD1 agrees at 7 bases. V shed 2 bases, J shed 9 bases, and the junction held 16 bases outside the gene matches. Per germline, CDR1 SGHVS and CDR2 FQNEAQ. This CDR3 comprises 17 residues.